Listed below are T cell receptor beta chains from one sample, sequenced in a study of T cells in Graves' hyperthyroidism and ophthalmopathy. Using its own MiXCR run on the multiplex PCR reads, TCRdb lists one record per CDR3 protein. The table has approximately 630,000 distinct CDR3 sequences, about 16% seen once; the top ten hold approximately 3.9%. Sequenced material: blood. The source of these receptors is a woman aged 30 to 39 with Graves' hyperthyroidism. Both conserved end residues are part of each CDR3. A D gene is named only where the DNA matches it firmly. Rows give clone size only sometimes, using once, few, many, or a class for an expanded clone.

D gene,J gene,V gene,clone size,CDR3 protein,CDR3 DNA
.,TRBJ2-7,TRBV11-3,.,CASSPRERGEQYF,TGTGCCAGCAGCCCAAGGGAACGGGGCGAGCAGTACTTC
TRBD2,TRBJ2-1,TRBV7-3,many,CASSPLGEREIDNEQFF,TGTGCCAGCAGCCCCTTAGGTGAGCGGGAGATTGACAATGAGCAGTTCTTC
TRBD1,TRBJ2-3,TRBV20-1,.,CSANRGWGTDTQYF,TGCAGTGCTAACAGGGGGTGGGGCACAGATACGCAGTATTTT
TRBD2,TRBJ2-2,TRBV28,few,CASSRLAGLNTGELFF,TGTGCCAGCAGTAGATTAGCGGGATTGAACACCGGGGAGCTGTTTTTT
TRBD1,TRBJ1-2,TRBV4-1,few,CASSATGVGYGYTF,TGCGCCAGCAGTGCAACAGGGGTCGGCTATGGCTACACCTTC
.,TRBJ1-5,TRBV28,many,CASSLREYSNQPQHF,TGTGCCAGCAGTTTAAGGGAGTATAGCAATCAGCCCCAGCATTTT
.,TRBJ2-7,TRBV2,many,CASSEDPGLVGEQYF,TGTGCCAGCAGTGAAGACCCGGGGCTGGTCGGCGAGCAGTACTTC
.,TRBJ1-5,TRBV19,.,CASSISGVSNQPQHF,TGTGCCAGTAGTATTTCTGGGGTAAGCAATCAGCCCCAGCATTTT
TRBD2,TRBJ2-2,TRBV3-1,.,CASSQGLAGGYTGELFF,TGTGCCAGCAGCCAAGGACTAGCGGGAGGGTACACCGGGGAGCTGTTTTTT
.,TRBJ1-1,TRBV9,.,CASSVDDLPNTEAFF,TGTGCCAGCAGCGTCGATGATCTCCCGAACACTGAAGCTTTCTTT
.,TRBJ2-7,TRBV7-2,.,CASSVQRPGEQYF,TGTGCCAGCAGTGTCCAGCGCCCCGGGGAGCAGTACTTC
TRBD1,TRBJ2-1,TRBV6-1,many,CASSAPLGQGAQEQFF,TGTGCCAGCAGTGCACCCTTGGGACAGGGGGCCCAAGAGCAGTTCTTC
.,TRBJ2-3,TRBV20-1,many,CSASHGGPGTDTQYF,TGCAGTGCTAGTCACGGAGGGCCTGGCACAGATACGCAGTATTTT